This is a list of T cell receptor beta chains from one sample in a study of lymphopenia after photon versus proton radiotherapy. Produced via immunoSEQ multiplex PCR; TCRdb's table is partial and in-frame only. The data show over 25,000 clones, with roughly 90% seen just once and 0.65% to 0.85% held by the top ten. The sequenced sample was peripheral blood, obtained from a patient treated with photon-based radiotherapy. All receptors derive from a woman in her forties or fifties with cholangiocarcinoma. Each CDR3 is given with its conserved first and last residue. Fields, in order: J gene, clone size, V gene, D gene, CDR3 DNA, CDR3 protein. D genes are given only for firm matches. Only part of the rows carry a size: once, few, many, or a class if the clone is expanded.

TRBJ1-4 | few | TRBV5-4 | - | TGTGCCAGCAGATCCGGGCCCGAAGGAGAAAAACTGTTTTTT | CASRSGPEGEKLFF
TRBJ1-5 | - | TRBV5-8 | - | TGTGCCAGCAGCCTGGATGGTCGGGAGCAGCCCCAGCATTTT | CASSLDGREQPQHF
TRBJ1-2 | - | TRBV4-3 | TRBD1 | TGCGCCAGCAGCCAATCCGGGACAGGGAGATTGGACTATGGCTACACCTTC | CASSQSGTGRLDYGYTF
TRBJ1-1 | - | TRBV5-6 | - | TGTGCCAGCAGCCGGACGGACGCTGAAGCTTTCTTT | CASSRTDAEAFF
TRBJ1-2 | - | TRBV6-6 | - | TGTGCCAGCAGTTGGGCACAGGGCCCTTTTAACTATGGCTACACCTTC | CASSWAQGPFNYGYTF
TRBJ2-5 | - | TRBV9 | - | TGTGCCAGCAGCGCCGGGACACCCCAAGAGACCCAGTACTTC | CASSAGTPQETQYF
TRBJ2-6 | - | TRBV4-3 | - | TGCGCCAGCAGCCAAGATTTTCGGGGATCTGGGGCCAACGTCCTGACTTTC | CASSQDFRGSGANVLTF
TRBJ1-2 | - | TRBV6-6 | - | TGTGCCAGCAGCGACAGAGCAAACTATGGCTACACCTTC | CASSDRANYGYTF
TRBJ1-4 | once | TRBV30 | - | TGTGCCTGGAGTGAGGGGGTATCGACTAATGAAAAACTGTTTTTT | CAWSEGVSTNEKLFF
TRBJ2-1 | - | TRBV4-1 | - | TGCGCCAGCAGCCAAGATATAATCCGCGCCCGGTTCTTC | CASSQDIIRARFF
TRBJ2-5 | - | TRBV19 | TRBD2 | TGTGCCAGTAGTATGTGGGGAGGGGTAGAGACCCAGTACTTC | CASSMWGGVETQYF
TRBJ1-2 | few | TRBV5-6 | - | TGTGCCAGCGGAGATATTTATGGCTACACCTTC | CASGDIYGYTF
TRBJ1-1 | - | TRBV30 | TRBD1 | TGTGCCTGCCCCTCAGGGGGCAGTGAAGCTTTCTTT | CACPSGGSEAFF
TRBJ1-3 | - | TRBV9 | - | TGTGCCAGCAGCCCCCGAGGGGGCTCTGGAAACACCATATATTTT | CASSPRGGSGNTIYF
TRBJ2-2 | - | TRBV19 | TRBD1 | TGTGCCAGTAGCTCCCCCCAGGGGGATTGGTATGGCGGGGAGCTGTTTTTT | CASSSPQGDWYGGELFF
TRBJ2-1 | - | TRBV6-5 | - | TGTGCCAGCAGTTACTCGCTATCTGAGCAGTTCTTC | CASSYSLSEQFF
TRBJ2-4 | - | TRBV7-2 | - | TGTGCCAGCAGTAGGAAGCTGGCCAAAAACATTCAGTACTTC | CASSRKLAKNIQYF
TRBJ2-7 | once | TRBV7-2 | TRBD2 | TGTGCCAGCAGCTTAAAAGGCGGGAGCCCTTACGAGCAGTACTTC | CASSLKGGSPYEQYF
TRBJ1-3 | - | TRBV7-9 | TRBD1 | TGTGCCAGCAGCACCGAACCGGGACAGTGGGCCCCCGTATATTTT | CASSTEPGQWAPVYF
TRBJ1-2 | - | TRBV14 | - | TGTGCCAGCAGCCAAATCGACGGGGGATACTATGGCTACACCTTC | CASSQIDGGYYGYTF
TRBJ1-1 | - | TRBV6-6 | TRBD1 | TGTGCCAGCAAGACGGGACAGGGGTACACTGAAGCTTTCTTT | CASKTGQGYTEAFF
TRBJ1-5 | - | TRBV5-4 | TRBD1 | TGTGCCAGCAGCCCAGGACAGGGCAATCAGCCCCAGCATTTT | CASSPGQGNQPQHF
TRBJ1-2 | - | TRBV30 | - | TGTGCCTGGAGTGTAGCCCGGAGATATGGCTACACCTTC | CAWSVARRYGYTF
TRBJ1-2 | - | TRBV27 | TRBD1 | TGTGCCAGCGGGCTAACCGGGACAGGGCGGAGCTACACCTTC | CASGLTGTGRSYTF
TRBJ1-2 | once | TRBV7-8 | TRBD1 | TGTGCCAGCAGCCCGCGTCTGCGGGACAGGGTGGAGGATGGCTACACCTTC | CASSPRLRDRVEDGYTF
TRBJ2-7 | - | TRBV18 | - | TGTGCCAGCTCACCATCGCAGAAATCCTACGAGCAGTACTTC | CASSPSQKSYEQYF
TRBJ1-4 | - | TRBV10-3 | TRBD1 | TGTGCCATCAGTCAGGGGGCTGACGAAAAACTGTTTTTT | CAISQGADEKLFF
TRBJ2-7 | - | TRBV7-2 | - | TGTGCCAGCAGTTTCGAACAGGGGCGGGGGTACGAGCAGTACTTC | CASSFEQGRGYEQYF
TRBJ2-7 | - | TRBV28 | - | TGTGCCAGCAGTGACCTAATCAGGGCGAGCGTTGACGAGCAGTACTTC | CASSDLIRASVDEQYF
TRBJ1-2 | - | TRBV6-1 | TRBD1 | TGTGCCAGCAGTGAAGCCGGGACAGGTACCTATGGCTACACCTTC | CASSEAGTGTYGYTF
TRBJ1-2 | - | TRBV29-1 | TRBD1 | TGCAGCGCCGGACAGGGTGTTAACTATGGCTACACCTTC | CSAGQGVNYGYTF
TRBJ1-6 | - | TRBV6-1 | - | TGTGCCAGCCGGACGGAATTTAATTCACCCCTCCACTTT | CASRTEFNSPLHF
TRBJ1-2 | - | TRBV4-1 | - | TGCGCCAGCAGCCAGCCTAACAGGGATCCTGTCTATGGCTACACCTTC | CASSQPNRDPVYGYTF
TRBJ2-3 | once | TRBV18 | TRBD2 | TGTGCCAGCTCGGAGGGACTAGCAAGCACAGATACGCAGTATTTT | CASSEGLASTDTQYF
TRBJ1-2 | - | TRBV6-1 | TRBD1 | TGTGCCAGCACCCCGGACAGGGCTGGTCCGGGGGGCTACACCTTC | CASTPDRAGPGGYTF
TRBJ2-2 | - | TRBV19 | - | TGTGCCAGTAGTATAGATGCAGGCAACACCGGGGAGCTGTTTTTT | CASSIDAGNTGELFF
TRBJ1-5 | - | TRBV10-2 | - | TGCGCCAGCAGTGAGGGGGGAGGGCTTTTAGGGGCGTATAGCAATCAGCCCCAGCATTTT | CASSEGGGLLGAYSNQPQHF
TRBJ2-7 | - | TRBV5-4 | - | TGTGCCAGCAGCTTGGAATCCCACGAGCAGTACTTC | CASSLESHEQYF
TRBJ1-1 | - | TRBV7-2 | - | TGTGCCAGCAGCTTAGATCGACAGTACACTGAAGCTTTCTTT | CASSLDRQYTEAFF
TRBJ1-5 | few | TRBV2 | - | TGTGCCAGCAGGGTCGCGGGGCAGCGCAATCAGCCCCAGCATTTT | CASRVAGQRNQPQHF
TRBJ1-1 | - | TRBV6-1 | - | TGTGCCAGCAGTGATGGGGGTCGTTGGGGATTGGGGAAGAACACTGAAGCTTTCTTT | CASSDGGRWGLGKNTEAFF
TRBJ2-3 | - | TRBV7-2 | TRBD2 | TGTGCCAGCAGCTTAGTAGCGGGGGGCGGTCCAGATACGCAGTATTTT | CASSLVAGGGPDTQYF
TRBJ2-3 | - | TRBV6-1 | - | TGTGCCACCCAGGGGACCACAGATACGCAGTATTTT | CATQGTTDTQYF
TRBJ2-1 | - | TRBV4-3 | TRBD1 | TGCGCCAGCAGCCTTGGGACAGGGCAGCAGTTCTTC | CASSLGTGQQFF
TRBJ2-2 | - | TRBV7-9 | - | TGTGCCAGCACCCCCCAGAGCACCGGGGAGCTGTTTTTT | CASTPQSTGELFF
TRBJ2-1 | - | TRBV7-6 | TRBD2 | TGTGCCAGCAGCTACACTAGCGGGGGATCGTTAGGGGACAATGAGCAGTTCTTC | CASSYTSGGSLGDNEQFF
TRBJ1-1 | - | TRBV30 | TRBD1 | TGTGCCTGGAGACAGGGGGTTAGTACTGAAGCTTTCTTT | CAWRQGVSTEAFF
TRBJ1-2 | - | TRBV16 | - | TGTGCCAGCAGCCAAGCGGGAGATGGCTACACCTTC | CASSQAGDGYTF